The rows below give T cell receptor beta chains drawn from one sample of a study of blood T cells in healthy people across ages. Via MiXCR, TCRdb re-called the 5' RACE reads, giving one row per CDR3 protein. The sample contains around 1.5 million distinct CDR3 sequences, almost 60% of which appear only once. The material sequenced was blood. The receptors were sampled from a man aged 18 to 29 in good health. Each CDR3 is given with its conserved first and last residue.

V,J,length,CDR3
TRBV7-2,TRBJ2-1,15,CASSSLGTVNNEQFF
TRBV6-5,TRBJ1-2,14,CASSYAEGYYGYTF
TRBV29-1,TRBJ2-1,14,CSATDRLHYNEQFF
TRBV29-1,.,12,CSVEGNQYEQYF
TRBV18,TRBJ2-7,14,CASSPPAPSYEQYF
TRBV10-1,TRBJ2-7,17,CASSDLQGAGGNYEQYF
TRBV12-3/TRBV12-4,TRBJ2-2,16,CASSRKLSGVTGELFF
TRBV20-1,TRBJ2-1,14,CSARLAGIGNEQFF
TRBV10-3,TRBJ1-6,14,CAISDLGYNSPLHF
TRBV12-3/TRBV12-4,TRBJ2-5,13,CASVGRSGETQYF
TRBV21-1,TRBJ2-6,17,CASSKLNRGTGANVLTF
TRBV7-9,TRBJ2-7,17,CASSSLTGPGSSYEQYF
TRBV12-3/TRBV12-4,TRBJ2-7,16,CASSTITGGLPYEQYF
TRBV5-5,TRBJ2-3,17,CASSPALEYQVTDTQYF
TRBV11-2,TRBJ2-3,14,CASSFMTPTDTQYF
TRBV19,TRBJ2-4,13,CASTSRGRYERYF
TRBV4-3,TRBJ1-6,14,CASSHGQGDSPLHF
TRBV29-1,TRBJ2-1,15,CSVEEQGRAHNEQFF
TRBV7-2,TRBJ2-3,16,CASSSLAGGWVDTQYF
TRBV5-1,TRBJ1-1,15,CASSLTGTTHTEAFF
TRBV12-3/TRBV12-4,TRBJ2-1,17,CASSQTSGRHSYNEQFF
TRBV10-3,TRBJ1-2,11,CAIGRGVGYTF
TRBV20-1,TRBJ2-5,13,CSASTGTPETQYF
TRBV5-1,TRBJ2-5,16,CASSLFTGTSGETQYF
TRBV15,TRBJ1-2,14,CATSRDKASGGYTF
TRBV29-1,.,15,CSVEVPGRTPNEQYF
TRBV18,TRBJ2-1,17,CASSPTYRTGMYNEQFF
TRBV6-6,TRBJ2-5,13,CASSPSFEETQYF